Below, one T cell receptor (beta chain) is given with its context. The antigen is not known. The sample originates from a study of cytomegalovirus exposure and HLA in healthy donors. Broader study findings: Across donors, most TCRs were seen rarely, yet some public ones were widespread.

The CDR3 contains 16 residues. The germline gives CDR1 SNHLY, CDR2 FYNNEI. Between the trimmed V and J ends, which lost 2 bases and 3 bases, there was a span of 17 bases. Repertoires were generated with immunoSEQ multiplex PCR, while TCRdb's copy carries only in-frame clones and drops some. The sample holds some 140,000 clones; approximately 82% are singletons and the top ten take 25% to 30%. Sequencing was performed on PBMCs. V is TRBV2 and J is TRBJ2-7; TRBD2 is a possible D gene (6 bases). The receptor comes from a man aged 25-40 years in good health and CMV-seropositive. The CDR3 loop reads CASSEKVGSSVYEQYF. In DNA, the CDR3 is TGTGCCAGCAGTGAAAAGGTTGGGTCTAGCGTCTACGAGCAGTACTTC.